Below are 21 T cell receptor beta chains sequenced from a single sample in a study of cytomegalovirus exposure and HLA in healthy donors. Only in-frame clones appear in the TCRdb table, and some are missing; sequencing was by immunoSEQ multiplex PCR. The sample records 76,000 or so clones, less than 95% being singletons. What was sequenced was PBMCs. These receptor sequences come from a woman under 30 in good health and CMV-seropositive.

The rearrangement uses TRBV2 and TRBJ2-7; 10 bases are shared with TRBD2. From germline, CDR1 is SNHLY and CDR2 FYNNEI. CDR3 length equals 14 residues. Germline trimming cut 1 base from V and 6 bases from J; bases unmatched to any gene: 3. CDR3 region: CASSEERGGSEQYF. The CDR3, as DNA: TGTGCCAGCAGTGAAGAGCGGGGGGGATCCGAGCAGTACTTC.

The chain links TRBV10-3 to TRBJ2-1; 7 nucleotides align to TRBD1. The CDR3 spans 16 residues. With 2 bases clipped from V and 0 bases from J, the junction kept 4 bases outside the gene matches. Looked up from germline, CDR1 is ENHRY and CDR2 is SYGVKD. The CDR3 loop reads CAISENRGSSYNEQFF. In DNA form, the CDR3 reads TGTGCCATCAGTGAGAACAGGGGAAGCTCCTACAATGAGCAGTTCTTC.

The gene calls are TRBV19 and TRBJ1-1, with a weak D call TRBD1 (6 bases). Trimming took off 3 bases at V and 4 bases at J, with 18 bases between the two ends. The CDR3 sequence is 16 residues long. Germline-derived CDR1 and CDR2 are LNHDA and SQIVND (reference sequence). CDR3 in DNA: TGTGCCAGTAGTATGCCCGGCCGCGGGGGGCTCACTGAAGCTTTCTTT. This translates into CASSMPGRGGLTEAFF. The whole variable domain, remainder taken from reference TRBV19 and TRBJ1-1, is DGGITQSPKYLFRKEGQNVTLSCEQNLNHDAMYWYRQDPGQGLRLIYYSQIVNDFQKGDIAEGYSVSREKKESFPLTVTSAQKNPTAFYLCASSMPGRGGLTEAFFGQGTRLTVV.

This chain uses TRBV4-3 with TRBJ1-1; D not resolved. V was cut by 4 bases and J by 8 bases, with 20 bases left in between. Germline V gene data show CDR1 as LGHNA and CDR2 as YSLEER. This CDR3 has 15 amino acids. In nucleotides, the CDR3 is TGCGCCAGCAGCCCCCAATGGTCGGGGTCCATCGAAGCTTTCTTT. Protein: CASSPQWSGSIEAFF.

This clone appeared a single time. The V gene is TRBV19, the J gene TRBJ2-1; 13 nucleotides match TRBD2. This CDR3 is built from 18 residues. Germline V gives CDR1 LNHDA, CDR2 SQIVND (reference sequence). The V gene end was trimmed by 7 bases and the J gene end by 8 bases; junction bases not matched to a gene: 17. The CDR3 loop reads CASTLGPLAGGPKDEQFF. For the CDR3, the DNA is TGTGCCAGTACCTTAGGTCCACTAGCGGGAGGGCCAAAGGATGAGCAGTTCTTC.

The chain has TRBV5-1 and TRBJ2-1; possibly TRBD1 for D (6 bases). Trimming took 4 bases from V and 6 from J, leaving 14 bases between them. Germline CDR1 and CDR2: SGHRS and YFSETQ. The CDR3 has 14 amino acids. CDR3 sequence (DNA): TGCGCCAGCAGCACCAGGACAGACGGCAATGAGCAGTTCTTC. Its translation is CASSTRTDGNEQFF.

The chain has TRBV6-5 and TRBJ2-2; no clear D. Germline V gives CDR1 MNHEY, CDR2 SVGAGI. The CDR3 has 16 amino acids. V lost 0 bases and J 6 bases, leaving 14 bases between the germline ends. CDR3: CASSYSAQMMAGELFF. DNA of the CDR3: TGTGCCAGCAGTTACTCGGCACAAATGATGGCCGGGGAGCTGTTTTTT.

The chain's CDR3 is CASSQVQGPIEKLFF. The CDR3 DNA is TGTGCCAGCAGCCAAGTTCAGGGCCCGATTGAAAAACTGTTTTTT. The rearrangement uses TRBV4-2 and TRBJ1-4; weak D call: TRBD1 (5 bases). The CDR3 sequence is 15 residues long. Germline CDR1 LGHNA, CDR2 YNFKEQ. V lost 1 base and J lost 7, with 13 bases in between.

This chain uses TRBV30 with TRBJ2-6, with D possibly matching TRBD1 (6 bases). The V end lost 4 bases, the J end lost 0 bases, and 16 bases lay between the germline ends. The CDR3 runs 17 residues. The germline V gene encodes CDR1 GTSNPN and CDR2 SVGIG (reference sequence). CDR3 nucleotide sequence: TGTGCCTGGACCCCAGGGGCCTTTGGCTCTGGGGCCAACGTCCTGACTTTC. Amino acids: CAWTPGAFGSGANVLTF.

V and J are TRBV7-2 and TRBJ2-3, with TRBD2 as a possible D gene (6 bases). Trimming pared 6 bases from V and 15 bases from J, leaving 25 bases between. Germline CDR1 and CDR2: SGHTA and FQGNSA. This CDR3 has 14 residues. The CDR3: CASSSISRGWPQYF. The CDR3 region has the DNA TGTGCCAGCAGTTCTATCAGTCGGGGGTGGCCTCAATATTTT.

The chain is built from TRBV27 and TRBJ1-1; 7 nucleotides align to TRBD1. This CDR3 has 16 residues. Losses at the gene ends were 0 bases for V and 1 base for J; bases not matched to a gene: 5. Germline V gene lookup returns CDR1 MNHEY and CDR2 SMNVEV (reference sequence). CDR3 residues: CASSLSRTGSNTEAFF. DNA for the CDR3: TGTGCCAGCAGTTTATCGCGGACAGGTTCGAACACTGAAGCTTTCTTT.

The V gene is TRBV5-4, the J gene TRBJ1-1; D not certain. This CDR3 is built from 13 residues. Trimming removed 3 bases from V and 3 bases from J, with 9 bases in between. CDR1 is SGHNT and CDR2 is YYREEE in the germline V gene (reference sequence). The CDR3 nucleotides are TGTGCCAGCAGCTCCACTCTCCACACTGAAGCTTTCTTT. Translating it yields CASSSTLHTEAFF.

The chain recombines TRBV13 with TRBJ1-5, with a weak D call TRBD1 (6 bases). The CDR3 has 15 amino acids. Germline V gene data show CDR1 as PRHDT and CDR2 as FYEKMQ (reference sequence). The V end was cut by 5 bases, the J end by 4 bases, with 15 bases between. The CDR3 nucleotides read TGTGCCAGCAGCCAAGGGCAGGGGCCAAATCAGCCCCAGCATTTT. Its protein is CASSQGQGPNQPQHF.

The chain recombines TRBV6-6 with TRBJ1-5; weak D call: TRBD1 (5 bases). Germline assignment: CDR1 MNHNY and CDR2 SVGAGI (reference sequence). The germline V and J ends were trimmed by 7 bases and 7 bases, with 17 bases remaining between them. CDR3 length equals 14 residues. CDR3 bases: TGTGCCAGCACCGACGGGGGGGGTGGGCAGCCCCAGCATTTT. Translated, it gives CASTDGGGGQPQHF.

This chain links TRBV19 with TRBJ2-5, with 7 bases aligning to TRBD1. This CDR3 comprises 15 residues. CDR1 is LNHDA, CDR2 SQIVND, per germline (reference sequence). J lost 2 bases, V lost 7 bases, and 10 bases had no gene match. CDR3 loop: CASNIPGTEQETQYF. Written as DNA, the CDR3 is TGTGCCAGTAACATTCCAGGGACAGAGCAAGAGACCCAGTACTTC.

This clone appeared once. CDR3 coding DNA: TGTGCCAGCAGCCTATGGACAGGGACGAACACCGGGGAGCTGTTTTTT. This translates into CASSLWTGTNTGELFF. The chain uses TRBV7-9 and TRBJ2-2; TRBD1 matches 8 bases. From germline, CDR1 is SEHNR and CDR2 FQNEAQ (reference sequence). Trimming cost V 5 bases and J 0 bases; bases outside gene matches: 5. The CDR3 runs to 16 residues.

In its sample, this clone was seen a few times. The chain couples TRBV10-1 to TRBJ1-1, with TRBD1 matching over 9 bases. Germline values: CDR1 WNHNN, CDR2 SYGVQD (reference sequence). The trim removed 7 bases at V and 5 bases at J, leaving 26 bases unmatched. CDR3 size: 20 residues. CDR3 nucleotides: TGCGCCAGCAAAGACTATACCAAGCCGGGACAGGGTTGCGGAAAAACTGAAGCTTTCTTT. Encoded protein: CASKDYTKPGQGCGKTEAFF.

The rearrangement uses TRBV27 and TRBJ2-6, with TRBD1 matching over 8 bases. Trimming at V came to 5 bases and at J to 1 base, leaving 10 bases not matched to a gene. Germline V gene sequence: CDR1 MNHEY, CDR2 SMNVEV (reference sequence). The CDR3 is 18 residues long. CDR3 bases: TGTGCCAGCAGTAGCTCGGACAGGGTTTTATCTGGGGCCAACGTCCTGACTTTC. Amino acids: CASSSSDRVLSGANVLTF.

The chain carries TRBV25-1 and TRBJ2-5; the D gene is possibly TRBD1 (6 bases). CDR1 and CDR2 (germline): MGHDK, SYGVNS. V shed 7 bases and J shed 5 bases, with 17 bases lying between them. CDR3 size: 14 residues. CDR3 coding DNA: TGTGCCAGCACCTCATCGTGGGGGCGGGAGACCCAGTACTTC. It is translated as CASTSSWGRETQYF.

The chain uses TRBV25-1 and TRBJ2-7, with TRBD2 identical over 8 bases. The CDR3 has 15 residues. Germline lookup yields CDR1 MGHDK and CDR2 SYGVNS. The J segment lost 1 base and the V segment lost 4 bases, leaving 6 bases of the junction unmatched. CDR3 DNA sequence: TGTGCCAGCAGTGCGAGTCGGGGGGGATCCTACGAGCAGTACTTC. This translates into CASSASRGGSYEQYF.

V and J are TRBV30 and TRBJ2-1; unclear D gene. This CDR3 is 11 amino acids long. V lost 0 bases and J lost 7, with 4 bases in between. Germline CDR1 reads GTSNPN; CDR2 reads SVGIG (reference sequence). CDR3 sequence reads: CAWSVRNEQFF. The DNA for the CDR3 is TGTGCCTGGAGTGTACGGAATGAGCAGTTCTTC.